This TCR beta chain came from a study of blood T cell repertoires in COVID-19. The wider study: Acute and convalescent COVID-19 specimens originated in the United States, Italy and Spain. PBMCs, B-cell-depleted T cells, or T cells were the source of the cDNA or gDNA that made up the material.

Study processing details: Estimated nucleated cell counts came from reference gene primer amplification. Produced via immunoSEQ multiplex PCR; TCRdb's table is partial and in-frame only. The DNA gave D and trimming, while V, J and clone size come from that table. The table lists 120,000 or so clones, about 86% of them singletons, with approximately 3.9% in the top ten. This clonotype was obtained from a woman aged 45 to 65 with acute or convalescent COVID-19. Sequencing was done on a sample of peripheral blood.

The CDR3 loop reads CASSRIARGNSNQPQHF. The CDR3 DNA reads as TGTGCCAGCAGTCGTATCGCTCGGGGAAATAGCAATCAGCCCCAGCATTTT. This chain connects TRBV6-6 to TRBJ1-5; D unclear. The germline V and J ends were trimmed by 5 bases and 0 bases, with 17 bases remaining between them. This CDR3 spans 17 amino acids. CDR1 is MNHNY and CDR2 is SVGAGI in the germline V gene (reference sequence).